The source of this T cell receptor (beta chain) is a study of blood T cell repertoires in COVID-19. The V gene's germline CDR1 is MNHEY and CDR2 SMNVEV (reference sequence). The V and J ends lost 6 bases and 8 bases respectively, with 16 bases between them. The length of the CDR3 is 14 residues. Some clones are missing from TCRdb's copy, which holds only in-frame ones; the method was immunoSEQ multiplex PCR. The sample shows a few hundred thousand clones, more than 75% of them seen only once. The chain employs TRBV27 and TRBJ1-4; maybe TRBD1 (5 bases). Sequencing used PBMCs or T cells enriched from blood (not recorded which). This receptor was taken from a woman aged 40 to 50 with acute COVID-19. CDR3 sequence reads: CASSVQGVNEKLFF. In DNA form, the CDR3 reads TGTGCCAGCAGCGTCCAGGGTGTAAACGAAAAACTGTTTTTT.